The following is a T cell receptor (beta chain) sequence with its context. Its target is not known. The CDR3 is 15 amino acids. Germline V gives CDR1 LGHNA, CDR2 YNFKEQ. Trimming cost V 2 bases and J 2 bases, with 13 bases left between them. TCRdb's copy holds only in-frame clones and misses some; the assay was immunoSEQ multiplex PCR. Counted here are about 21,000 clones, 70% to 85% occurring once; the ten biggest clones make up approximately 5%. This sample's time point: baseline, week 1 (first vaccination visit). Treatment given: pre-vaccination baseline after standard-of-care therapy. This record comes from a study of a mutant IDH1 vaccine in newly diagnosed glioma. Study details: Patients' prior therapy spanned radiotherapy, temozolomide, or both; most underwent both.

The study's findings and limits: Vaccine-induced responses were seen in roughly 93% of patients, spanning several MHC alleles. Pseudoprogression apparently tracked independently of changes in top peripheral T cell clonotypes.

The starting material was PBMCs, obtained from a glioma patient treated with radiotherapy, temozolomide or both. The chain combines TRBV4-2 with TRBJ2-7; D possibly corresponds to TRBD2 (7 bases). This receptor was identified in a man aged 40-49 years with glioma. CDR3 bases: TGTGCCAGCAGCCAATCTAGGGGGACTACCTACGAGCAGTACTTC. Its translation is CASSQSRGTTYEQYF.